A selection of T cell receptor beta chains follows, all from one sample in a study of shared clonotypes between healthy human individuals. The data were produced by immunoSEQ multiplex PCR, yet TCRdb's version contains in-frame clones alone and is incomplete. The sample lists around 2.1 million clones; about 92% were seen once. The sample taken for sequencing was naive CD8+ T cells from PBMCs. The receptors were sampled from a man aged 18 to 35 in good health. Some clones in this sample may be carry-over from other donors' samples. Each CDR3 is given with its conserved first and last residue. The D gene is left open where the match is weak. Where a row states a size, it is once, few, many or the class of an expanded clone; other rows omit it.

j_call,v_call,d_call,clone_size,cdr3_aa,cdr3_nt
TRBJ2-2,TRBV27,-,-,CASSPLLTGGELFF,TGTGCCAGCAGCCCTCTCCTTACAGGCGGGGAGCTGTTTTTT
TRBJ2-7,TRBV27,-,-,CASKQGAYEQYF,TGTGCCAGCAAACAGGGAGCCTACGAGCAGTACTTC
TRBJ1-2,TRBV9,-,-,CASSGATVSNYGYTF,TGTGCCAGCAGCGGGGCGACAGTCTCGAACTATGGCTACACCTTC
TRBJ2-5,TRBV7-9,-,once,CASSSGQSQETQYF,TGTGCCAGCAGCAGTGGACAGTCCCAAGAGACCCAGTACTTC
TRBJ1-2,TRBV18,-,-,CASSPKDSTAPLYGYTF,TGTGCCAGCTCACCAAAGGACTCAACAGCCCCTCTCTATGGCTACACCTTC
TRBJ2-1,TRBV7-7,-,-,CASSRDPSSYNEQFF,TGTGCCAGCAGCCGGGACCCCAGCTCCTACAATGAGCAGTTCTTC
TRBJ2-1,TRBV11-3,TRBD2,-,CASSLKLAGGEQFF,TGTGCCAGCAGCTTGAAACTAGCGGGAGGTGAGCAGTTCTTC
TRBJ2-7,TRBV7-7,-,-,CASSLVVGREQYF,TGTGCCAGCAGCTTAGTTGTGGGGCGAGAGCAGTACTTC
TRBJ2-2,TRBV18,TRBD1,-,CASSPPRQGALSTSEWRLFF,TGTGCCAGCTCACCACCGCGACAGGGGGCGTTATCAACTTCAGAATGGAGGCTGTTTTTT
TRBJ2-2,TRBV4-1,-,-,CASSPSARRAGELFF,TGCGCCAGCAGCCCTTCAGCTAGGCGGGCCGGGGAGCTGTTTTTT
TRBJ2-2,TRBV27,-,-,CASSYRKNTGELFF,TGTGCCAGCAGTTACCGAAAGAACACCGGGGAGCTGTTTTTT
TRBJ2-5,TRBV25-1,-,-,CASSFREIETQYF,TGTGCCAGCAGTTTTCGGGAGATTGAGACCCAGTACTTC
TRBJ2-2,TRBV5-6,TRBD2,-,CASSPGLALNTGELFF,TGTGCCAGCAGCCCCGGACTAGCCCTGAACACCGGGGAGCTGTTTTTT
TRBJ2-1,TRBV21-1,-,-,CASSKGRGRSYNEQFF,TGTGCCAGCAGCAAAGGTCGGGGGAGATCCTACAATGAGCAGTTCTTC
TRBJ2-2,TRBV29-1,-,-,CSVVPGSGELFF,TGCAGCGTTGTCCCGGGGTCCGGGGAGCTGTTTTTT
TRBJ1-5,TRBV30,-,-,CAWSSSANQPQHF,TGTGCCTGGAGCTCAAGTGCCAATCAGCCCCAGCATTTT
TRBJ2-7,TRBV6-1,-,-,CATPLGHEQYF,TGTGCCACCCCCCTAGGCCACGAGCAGTACTTC
TRBJ2-3,TRBV11-2,-,-,CASSFKRDGDTQYF,TGTGCCAGCAGCTTCAAGAGGGATGGGGATACGCAGTATTTT
TRBJ2-1,TRBV27,-,-,CASSFGRNEQFF,TGTGCCAGCAGTTTCGGACGGAATGAGCAGTTCTTC
TRBJ2-7,TRBV7-2,TRBD2,-,CASSTGLAVHTYEQYF,TGTGCCAGCAGCACGGGACTAGCGGTGCATACCTACGAGCAGTACTTC
TRBJ2-5,TRBV7-9,-,-,CASSLVTETQYF,TGTGCCAGCAGCTTAGTTACAGAGACCCAGTACTTC
TRBJ2-5,TRBV11-2,-,-,CASSLEWGRVETQYF,TGTGCCAGCAGCTTAGAATGGGGTAGGGTAGAGACCCAGTACTTC
TRBJ2-7,TRBV30,-,-,CAWSVLLDTTGGEQYF,TGTGCCTGGAGTGTACTGCTGGACACCACTGGGGGGGAGCAGTACTTC
TRBJ1-1,TRBV19,TRBD1,-,CASGDRVLDTEAFF,TGTGCCAGTGGGGACAGGGTATTGGACACTGAAGCTTTCTTT
TRBJ1-3,TRBV4-2,-,-,CASSQDIGTGNTIYF,TGTGCCAGCAGCCAAGATATAGGGACTGGAAACACCATATATTTT
TRBJ2-7,TRBV7-8,TRBD1,-,CASSAPGQGGYEQYF,TGTGCCAGCAGCGCTCCGGGACAGGGGGGCTACGAGCAGTACTTC
TRBJ1-5,TRBV27,-,-,CASSLTSNQPQHF,TGTGCCAGCAGTTTAACTAGCAATCAGCCCCAGCATTTT
TRBJ2-7,TRBV9,-,once,CASSVGAGTSYEQYF,TGTGCCAGCAGCGTAGGGGCGGGGACTTCCTACGAGCAGTACTTC
TRBJ2-7,TRBV27,-,-,CASSWGHSYEQYF,TGTGCCAGCAGTTGGGGGCACAGCTACGAGCAGTACTTC
TRBJ2-7,TRBV11-2,-,-,CASSLSGIRNYEQYF,TGTGCCAGCAGCCTTTCGGGCATCCGCAACTACGAGCAGTACTTC
TRBJ1-1,TRBV7-8,-,-,CASSEQFFILTGNTEAFF,TGTGCCAGCAGCGAACAATTTTTCATCCTCACAGGGAACACTGAAGCTTTCTTT
TRBJ2-3,TRBV28,-,-,CASSVYRGGGTDTQYF,TGTGCCAGCAGTGTCTACAGGGGAGGGGGGACAGATACGCAGTATTTT
TRBJ2-1,TRBV9,-,-,CASSVDGPHGQFF,TGTGCCAGCAGCGTAGACGGCCCCCATGGGCAGTTCTTC
TRBJ2-3,TRBV7-8,TRBD1,-,CASSLEMTGWGGTDTQYF,TGTGCCAGCAGCTTAGAGATGACAGGGTGGGGAGGCACAGATACGCAGTATTTT
TRBJ2-1,TRBV5-1,-,-,CASSSRQSHHEQFF,TGCGCCAGCAGCTCCCGACAGAGTCACCATGAGCAGTTCTTC
TRBJ1-2,TRBV10-2,TRBD1,-,CASSALGRGPNGYTF,TGCGCCAGCAGTGCTCTTGGCAGGGGGCCCAATGGCTACACCTTC
TRBJ2-7,TRBV11-2,-,once,CASSLDRTAGYSYEQYF,TGTGCCAGCAGCTTAGATCGGACAGCGGGATACTCCTACGAGCAGTACTTC
TRBJ2-3,TRBV6-1,-,-,CASRDSRVTDTQYF,TGTGCCAGCAGGGATAGCAGGGTTACAGATACGCAGTATTTT
TRBJ1-5,TRBV4-1,-,-,CASSQGGWRGNQPQHF,TGCGCCAGCAGCCAAGGGGGGTGGCGCGGCAATCAGCCCCAGCATTTT
TRBJ2-2,TRBV7-2,TRBD1,-,CASSSDRGFTGELFF,TGTGCCAGCAGTTCCGACAGGGGGTTCACCGGGGAGCTGTTTTTT
TRBJ2-7,TRBV9,TRBD2,-,CASSESGRAMNEQYF,TGTGCCAGCAGCGAGAGCGGGAGGGCGATGAACGAGCAGTACTTC
TRBJ2-7,TRBV7-9,-,-,CASSPPSGEYEQYF,TGTGCCAGCAGCCCACCCTCAGGGGAGTACGAGCAGTACTTC
TRBJ2-2,TRBV19,-,few,CASSPWVGELFF,TGTGCCAGTAGTCCTTGGGTCGGGGAGCTGTTTTTT
TRBJ2-1,TRBV28,TRBD1,once,CASRPGQGWNEQFF,TGTGCCAGCAGGCCTGGACAGGGTTGGAATGAGCAGTTCTTC
TRBJ1-5,TRBV5-6,-,few,CASSLAVKGPQHF,TGTGCCAGCAGCTTGGCGGTCAAGGGGCCCCAGCATTTT
TRBJ2-7,TRBV1,-,-,CTSSQPNSLAGSYEQYF,TGCACCAGCAGCCAACCGAATAGTCTAGCGGGGAGCTACGAGCAGTACTTC
TRBJ1-6,TRBV25-1,TRBD1,-,CASSSFGQGDSPLHF,TGTGCCAGCAGTTCATTCGGACAGGGGGATTCACCCCTCCACTTT
TRBJ2-7,TRBV9,-,once,CASSETDSYEQYF,TGTGCCAGCAGCGAGACAGATTCCTACGAGCAGTACTTC
TRBJ2-7,TRBV11-2,-,-,CASSSAFEQYF,TGTGCCAGCAGCTCCGCCTTCGAGCAGTACTTC
TRBJ2-7,TRBV5-1,-,-,CASSWGSGQGYEQYF,TGCGCCAGCAGTTGGGGCAGCGGGCAGGGGTACGAGCAGTACTTC
TRBJ2-7,TRBV18,TRBD1,-,CASSPPGQAYEQYF,TGTGCCAGCTCACCCCCGGGACAGGCCTACGAGCAGTACTTC
TRBJ2-7,TRBV5-5,-,-,CASSLGRVIYEQYF,TGTGCCAGCAGCTTGGGCCGGGTTATCTACGAGCAGTACTTC
TRBJ2-4,TRBV5-6,-,-,CASSLFRAQLAKNIQYF,TGTGCCAGCAGCTTGTTCAGGGCCCAACTAGCCAAAAACATTCAGTACTTC